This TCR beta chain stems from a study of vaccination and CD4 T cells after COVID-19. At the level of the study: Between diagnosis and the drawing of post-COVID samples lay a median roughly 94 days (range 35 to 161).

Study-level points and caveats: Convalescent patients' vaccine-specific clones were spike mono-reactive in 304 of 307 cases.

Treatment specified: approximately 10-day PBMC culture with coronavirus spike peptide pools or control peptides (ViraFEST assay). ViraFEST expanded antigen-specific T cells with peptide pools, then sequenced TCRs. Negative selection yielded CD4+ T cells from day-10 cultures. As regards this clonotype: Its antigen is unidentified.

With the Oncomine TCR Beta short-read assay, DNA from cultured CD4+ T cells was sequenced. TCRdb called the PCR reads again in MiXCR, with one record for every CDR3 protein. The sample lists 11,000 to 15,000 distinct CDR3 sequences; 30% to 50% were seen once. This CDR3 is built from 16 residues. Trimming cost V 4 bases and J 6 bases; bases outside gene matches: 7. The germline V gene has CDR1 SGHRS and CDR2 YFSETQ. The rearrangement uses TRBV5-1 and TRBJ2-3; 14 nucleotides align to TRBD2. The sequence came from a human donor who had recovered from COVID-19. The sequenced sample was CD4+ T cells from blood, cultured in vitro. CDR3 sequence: CASSVGGLAGVDTQYF. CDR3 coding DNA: TGCGCCAGCAGCGTGGGGGGACTAGCGGGAGTGGATACGCAGTATTTT. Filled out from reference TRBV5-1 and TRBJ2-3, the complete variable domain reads KAGVTQTPRYLIKTRGQQVTLSCSPISGHRSVSWYQQTPGQGLQFLFEYFSETQRNKGNFPGRFSGRQFSNSRSEMNVSTLELGDSALYLCASSVGGLAGVDTQYFGPGTRLTVL.